Below, 21 T cell receptor beta chains from the same sample are listed, as sequenced in a study of T cell responses to AZD1222 COVID-19 vaccine. Repertoires were generated with immunoSEQ multiplex PCR, while TCRdb's copy carries only in-frame clones and drops some. The sample holds about 140,000 clones; about 90% are singletons and the top ten take approximately 3.1%. Sequenced material: peripheral blood, taken on day 0 of AZD1222 vaccination. These receptors were obtained from an adult in good health.

J is TRBJ1-6 and V is TRBV5-1; tentatively, D is TRBD1 (5 bases). The CDR3 consists of 15 residues. The germline gives CDR1 SGHRS, CDR2 YFSETQ. The V and J ends lost 1 base and 8 bases respectively, with 13 bases between them. The CDR3 sequence is CASSLTGRGYSPLHF. CDR3 bases: TGCGCCAGCAGCTTGACTGGAAGGGGTTATTCACCCCTCCACTTT.

The gene calls are TRBV6-5 and TRBJ2-1, with TRBD2 matching over 9 bases. Germline loops: CDR1 MNHEY, CDR2 SVGAGI. V trimming: 9 bases; J trimming: 1 base; junction bases outside the gene matches: 7. This CDR3 has 15 amino acids. DNA for the CDR3: TGTGCCAGTGCCCGACTAGCGGATTCCTACAATGAGCAGTTCTTC. This gives the protein CASARLADSYNEQFF.

As regards this clone: An end of the junction does not agree with germline; a read error may underlie this. V gene TRBV4-3 combines with J gene TRBJ2-3, with 7 bases fitting TRBD1. Germline loops: CDR1 LGHNA, CDR2 YSLEER. This CDR3 comprises 13 residues. The CDR3 region has the DNA TGCGCCAGCAGCCAAGATGGGACAGCTACGCAGTATTTT. Protein product: CASSQDGTATQYF.

This chain uses TRBV6-5 with TRBJ2-5; 7 bases map to TRBD2. CDR1 MNHEY and CDR2 SVGAGI come from the germline V gene. CDR3 length equals 15 residues. After removal of 10 bases from V and 2 bases from J, the junction contained 13 bases not matched to a gene. CDR3 sequence (DNA): TGTGCCACCTGGGGCTCTTGGGGGGGTCAAGAGACCCAGTACTTC. Its translation: CATWGSWGGQETQYF.

The chain couples TRBV16 to TRBJ1-6; D gene uncertain. The CDR3 totals 18 residues. Germline assignment: CDR1 KGHSY and CDR2 FQNENV. Trimming took 0 bases from V and 2 from J, leaving 14 bases between them. CDR3 in DNA: TGTGCCAGCAGCCAATCGAGCCGGGGTAGGACCTATAATTCACCCCTCCACTTT. Its protein is CASSQSSRGRTYNSPLHF.

The chain combines TRBV30 with TRBJ1-2, with 7 bases identical to TRBD1. The CDR3 extends over 14 amino acids. V lost 1 base and J lost 3; bases outside the gene matches: 5. The germline V gene encodes CDR1 GTSNPN and CDR2 SVGIG (reference sequence). The CDR3 DNA is TGTGCCTGGAGTGGAGGGGGCTTGGACTATGGCTACACCTTC. Translation: CAWSGGGLDYGYTF.

This sequence joins TRBV7-9 and TRBJ2-3; tentative D call: TRBD2 (7 bases). Germline values: CDR1 SEHNR, CDR2 FQNEAQ (reference sequence). This CDR3 comprises 12 residues. The germline V and J ends were trimmed by 5 bases and 9 bases, with 12 bases remaining between them. The CDR3 sequence is CASSEEGGTQYF. In DNA, the CDR3 is TGTGCCAGCAGCGAGGAGGGGGGGACGCAGTATTTT. Complete variable domain (other parts from reference TRBV7-9 and TRBJ2-3): DTGVSQNPRHKITKRGQNVTFRCDPISEHNRLYWYRQTLGQGPEFLTYFQNEAQLEKSRLLSDRFSAERPKGSFSTLEIQRTEQGDSAMYLCASSEEGGTQYFGPGTRLTVL.

This sequence joins TRBV11-1 and TRBJ2-3; 7 bases line up with TRBD1. CDR1 and CDR2 from the germline V gene are SGHAT and FQDESV (reference sequence). This CDR3 is built from 15 residues. The trim removed 5 bases at V and 2 bases at J, leaving 7 bases unmatched. CDR3 protein: CASSERTGSTDTQYF. DNA for the CDR3: TGTGCCAGCAGCGAACGGACAGGTTCCACAGATACGCAGTATTTT.

This chain uses TRBV4-3 with TRBJ1-1; 7 nucleotides agree with TRBD1. Per germline, CDR1 LGHNA and CDR2 YSLEER. V lost 5 bases, J lost 1 base, and 7 bases stayed unmatched. This CDR3 is 15 amino acids long. The CDR3: CASSEGQTSNTEAFF. CDR3 DNA sequence: TGCGCCAGCAGCGAGGGACAGACCTCGAACACTGAAGCTTTCTTT.

The rearrangement uses TRBV30 and TRBJ1-1, with 7 bases identical to TRBD1. The V gene's germline CDR1 is GTSNPN and CDR2 SVGIG (reference sequence). J was trimmed by 0 bases and V by 5 bases; bases with no gene match: 3. The CDR3 consists of 13 residues. The CDR3 is CAWGGQMNTEAFF. CDR3 coding DNA: TGTGCCTGGGGGGGACAGATGAACACTGAAGCTTTCTTT.

The chain joins TRBV5-4 to TRBJ1-2; perhaps TRBD1 as D (5 bases). The CDR3 loop spans 13 amino acids. V lost 0 bases and J lost 7, with 10 bases in between. The germline V gene has CDR1 SGHNT and CDR2 YYREEE (reference sequence). The CDR3 bases are TGTGCCAGCAGCTTGGGGGGGTTGGTTGGCTACACCTTC. It specifies CASSLGGLVGYTF.

The chain has TRBV5-1 and TRBJ1-2; tentative D call: TRBD1 (5 bases). Trimming took off 2 bases at V and 4 bases at J, with 9 bases between the two ends. The CDR3 length is 13 residues. Germline CDR1 is SGHRS and CDR2 is YFSETQ. CDR3 loop: CASSFGHLYGYTF. The CDR3 DNA follows: TGCGCCAGCAGCTTTGGACACCTCTATGGCTACACCTTC.

The V and J genes are TRBV27 and TRBJ2-7, with D unclear. Germline CDR1 reads MNHEY; CDR2 reads SMNVEV (reference sequence). V was shortened by 3 bases and J by 5 bases, with 8 bases between the two germline ends. CDR3 length: 12 residues. In DNA form, the CDR3 reads TGTGCCAGCAGTTTCCCAGGAAACGAGCAGTACTTC. Translation gives CASSFPGNEQYF.

About this clone: Different DNA sequences within this sample yield the same CDR3. This sequence joins TRBV6-2 or TRBV6-3 and TRBJ1-1; D is uncertain. Trimming took off 2 bases at V and 1 base at J, with 5 bases between the two ends. CDR1 is MNHEY, CDR2 SVGEGT, per germline. The CDR3 spans 13 residues. The CDR3 here is CASSYGPNTEAFF. The DNA of the CDR3 is TGTGCCAGCAGTTACGGCCCGAACACTGAAGCTTTCTTT.

The V and J genes are TRBV6-4 and TRBJ1-5; D is uncertain. The V and J ends lost 0 bases and 0 bases respectively, with 18 bases between them. CDR1 MRHNA and CDR2 SNTAGT come from the germline V gene. This CDR3 region has 19 residues. CDR3 bases: TGTGCCAGCAGTGACTCCCTTTCGGCGCAGGAAATTAGCAATCAGCCCCAGCATTTT. Protein product: CASSDSLSAQEISNQPQHF.

The gene calls are TRBV4-3 and TRBJ2-2, with 7 bases that match TRBD1. With 0 bases clipped from V and 4 bases from J, the junction kept 8 bases outside the gene matches. The CDR3 covers 17 residues. Germline CDR1 and CDR2: LGHNA and YSLEER. In nucleotides, the CDR3 is TGCGCCAGCAGCCAAGAGAAGGGGGCGGCCTTCACCGGGGAGCTGTTTTTT. Translating it yields CASSQEKGAAFTGELFF.

This chain connects TRBV5-1 to TRBJ1-2; 7 nucleotides line up with TRBD1. The V segment lost 0 bases and the J segment 14 bases; nucleotides outside the gene matches: 13. The CDR3 totals 14 residues. Germline CDR1 SGHRS, CDR2 YFSETQ. This CDR3 is CASSLAEGRGGMTF. The DNA of the CDR3 is TGCGCCAGCAGCTTGGCAGAGGGCAGAGGGGGCATGACCTTC.

The chain has TRBV15 and TRBJ2-2; 7 nucleotides agree with TRBD2. From germline, CDR1 is LNHNV and CDR2 YYDKDF (reference sequence). Trimming cost V 5 bases and J 7 bases; bases outside gene matches: 7. This CDR3 has 14 amino acids. CDR3 bases: TGTGCCACCAGCTCCGGACTAGATATCGGGGAGCTGTTTTTT. Its translation: CATSSGLDIGELFF.

The chain employs TRBV14 and TRBJ2-1; TRBD1 matches at 8 bases. Trimming removed 1 base from V and 8 bases from J; junction bases left unmatched: 13. Germline values: CDR1 SGHDN, CDR2 FVKESK. There are 17 residues in the CDR3. DNA for the CDR3: TGTGCCAGCAGCCAAGTCCCCCGGACAGGGTCAAGGGATGAGCAGTTCTTC. This codes for CASSQVPRTGSRDEQFF.

In DNA form, the CDR3 reads TGTGCCTGGAGTGACCCTCTGGACGGTTATAGCAATCAGCCCCAGCATTTT. As protein: CAWSDPLDGYSNQPQHF. V gene TRBV30 combines with J gene TRBJ1-5; the D is unclear. The germline gives CDR1 GTSNPN, CDR2 SVGIG (reference sequence). This CDR3 is 17 amino acids long. V dropped 1 base and J dropped 0 bases, with 16 bases sitting between them.

The chain couples TRBV11-2 to TRBJ1-1; D might be TRBD1 (6 bases). Germline lookup yields CDR1 SGHAT and CDR2 FQNNGV. The ends were cut back, 4 bases at V and 5 bases at J, with 14 bases in the middle. There are 14 residues in the CDR3. The DNA for the CDR3 is TGTGCCAGCAGCTCTACCCCAGGGGAGACTGAAGCTTTCTTT. Translation gives CASSSTPGETEAFF. Based on the CDR3 plus reference TRBV11-2 and TRBJ1-1, the full variable domain is EAGVAQSPRYKIIEKRQSVAFWCNPISGHATLYWYQQILGQGPKLLIQFQNNGVVDDSQLPKDRFSAERLKGVDSTLKIQPAKLEDSAVYLCASSSTPGETEAFFGQGTRLTVV.